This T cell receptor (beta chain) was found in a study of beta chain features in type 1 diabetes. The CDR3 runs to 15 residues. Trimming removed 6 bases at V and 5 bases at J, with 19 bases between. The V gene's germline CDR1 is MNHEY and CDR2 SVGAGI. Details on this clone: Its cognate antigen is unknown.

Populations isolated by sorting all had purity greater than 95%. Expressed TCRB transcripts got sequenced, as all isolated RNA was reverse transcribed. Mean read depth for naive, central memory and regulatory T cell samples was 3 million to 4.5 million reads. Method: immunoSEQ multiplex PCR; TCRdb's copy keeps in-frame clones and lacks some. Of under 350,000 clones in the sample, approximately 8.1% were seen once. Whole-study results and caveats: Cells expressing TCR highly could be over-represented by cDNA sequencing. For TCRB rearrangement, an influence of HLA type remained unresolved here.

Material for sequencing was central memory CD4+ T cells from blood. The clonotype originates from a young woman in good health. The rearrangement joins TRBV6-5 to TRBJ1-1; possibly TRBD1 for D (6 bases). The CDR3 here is CASSLGVTRGTEAFF. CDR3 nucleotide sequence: TGTGCCAGCAGCCTGGGGGTTACTAGGGGGACTGAAGCTTTCTTT.